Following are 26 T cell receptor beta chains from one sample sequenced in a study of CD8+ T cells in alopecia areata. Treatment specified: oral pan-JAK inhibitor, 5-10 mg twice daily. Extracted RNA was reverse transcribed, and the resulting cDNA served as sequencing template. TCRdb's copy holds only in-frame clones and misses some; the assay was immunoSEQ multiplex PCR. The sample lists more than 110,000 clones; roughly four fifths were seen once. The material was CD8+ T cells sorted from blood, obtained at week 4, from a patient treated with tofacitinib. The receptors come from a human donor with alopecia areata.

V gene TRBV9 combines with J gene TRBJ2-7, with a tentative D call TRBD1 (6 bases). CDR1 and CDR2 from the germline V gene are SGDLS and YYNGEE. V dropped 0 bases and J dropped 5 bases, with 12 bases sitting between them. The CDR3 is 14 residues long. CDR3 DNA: TGTGCCAGCAGCGTAGTGGGGGCGTCCCACGAGCAGTACTTC. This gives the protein CASSVVGASHEQYF.

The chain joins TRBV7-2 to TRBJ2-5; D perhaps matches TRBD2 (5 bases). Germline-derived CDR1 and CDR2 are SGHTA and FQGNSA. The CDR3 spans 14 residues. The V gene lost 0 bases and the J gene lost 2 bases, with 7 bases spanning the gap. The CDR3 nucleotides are TGTGCCAGCAGCTTAGCGGCGGGTCAAGAGACCCAGTACTTC. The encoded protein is CASSLAAGQETQYF.

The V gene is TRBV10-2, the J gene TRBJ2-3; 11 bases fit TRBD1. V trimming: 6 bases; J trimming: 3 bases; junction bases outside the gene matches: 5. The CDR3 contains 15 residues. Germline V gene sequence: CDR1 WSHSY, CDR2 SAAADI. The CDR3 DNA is TGCGCCAGCAGCCGGGACAGGGGGATAACAGATACGCAGTATTTT. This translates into CASSRDRGITDTQYF.

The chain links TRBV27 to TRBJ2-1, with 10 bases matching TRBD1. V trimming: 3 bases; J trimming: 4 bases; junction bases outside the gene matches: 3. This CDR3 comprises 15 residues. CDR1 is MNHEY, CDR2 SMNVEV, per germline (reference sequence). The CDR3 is CASSLGQGNYNEQFF. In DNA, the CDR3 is TGTGCCAGCAGTTTGGGACAGGGGAATTACAATGAGCAGTTCTTC.

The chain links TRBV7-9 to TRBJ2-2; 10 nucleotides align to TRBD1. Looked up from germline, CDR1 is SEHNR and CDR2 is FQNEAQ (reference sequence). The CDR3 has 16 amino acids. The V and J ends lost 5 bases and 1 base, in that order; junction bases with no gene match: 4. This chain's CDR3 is CASSPRDRGNTGELFF. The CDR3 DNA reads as TGTGCCAGCAGCCCCCGGGACAGGGGGAACACCGGGGAGCTGTTTTTT.

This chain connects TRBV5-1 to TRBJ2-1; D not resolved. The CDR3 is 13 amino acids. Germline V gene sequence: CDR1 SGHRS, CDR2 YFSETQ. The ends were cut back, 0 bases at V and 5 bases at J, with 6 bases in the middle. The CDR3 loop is CASSLVLDNEQFF. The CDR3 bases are TGCGCCAGCAGCTTGGTCCTCGACAATGAGCAGTTCTTC.

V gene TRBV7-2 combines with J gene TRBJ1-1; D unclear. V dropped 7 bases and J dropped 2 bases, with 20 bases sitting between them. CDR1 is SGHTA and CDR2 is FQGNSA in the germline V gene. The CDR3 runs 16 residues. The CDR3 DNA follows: TGTGCCAGCATCCTCACCGGGTCCCGGGGTAACACTGAAGCTTTCTTT. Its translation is CASILTGSRGNTEAFF.

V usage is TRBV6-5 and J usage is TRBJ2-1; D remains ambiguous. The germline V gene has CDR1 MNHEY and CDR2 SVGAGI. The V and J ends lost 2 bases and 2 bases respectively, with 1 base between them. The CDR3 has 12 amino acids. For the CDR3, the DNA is TGTGCCAGCAGTTACACCTACAATGAGCAGTTCTTC. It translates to CASSYTYNEQFF.

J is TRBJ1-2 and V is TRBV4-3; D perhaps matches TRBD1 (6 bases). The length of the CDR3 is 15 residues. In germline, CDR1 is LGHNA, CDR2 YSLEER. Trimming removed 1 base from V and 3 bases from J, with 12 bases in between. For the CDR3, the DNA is TGCGCCAGCAGCCAAGTAACAGGGAGAGACTATGGCTACACCTTC. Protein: CASSQVTGRDYGYTF.

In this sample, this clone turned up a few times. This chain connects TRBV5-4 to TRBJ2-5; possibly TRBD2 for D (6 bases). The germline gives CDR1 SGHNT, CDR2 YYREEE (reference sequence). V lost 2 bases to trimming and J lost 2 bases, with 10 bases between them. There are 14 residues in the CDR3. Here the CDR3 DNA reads TGTGCCAGCAGCTTTATAGCGGATCAAGAGACCCAGTACTTC. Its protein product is CASSFIADQETQYF. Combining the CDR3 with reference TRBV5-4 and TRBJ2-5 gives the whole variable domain ETGVTQSPTHLIKTRGQQVTLRCSSQSGHNTVSWYQQALGQGPQFIFQYYREEENGRGNFPPRFSGLQFPNYSSELNVNALELDDSALYLCASSFIADQETQYFGPGTRLLVL.

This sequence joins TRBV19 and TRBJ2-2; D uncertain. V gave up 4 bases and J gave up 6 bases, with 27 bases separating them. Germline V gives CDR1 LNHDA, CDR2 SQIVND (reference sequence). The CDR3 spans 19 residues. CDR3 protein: CASSTHPPGLPTKSGELFF. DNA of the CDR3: TGTGCCAGTAGTACACACCCACCCGGGCTCCCGACGAAGTCCGGGGAGCTGTTTTTT.

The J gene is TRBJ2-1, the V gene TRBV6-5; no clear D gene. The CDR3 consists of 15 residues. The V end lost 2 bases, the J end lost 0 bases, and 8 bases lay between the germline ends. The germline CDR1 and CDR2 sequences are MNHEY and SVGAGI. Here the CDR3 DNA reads TGTGCCAGCAGTTACGTTCTTAGCTCCTACAATGAGCAGTTCTTC. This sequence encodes CASSYVLSSYNEQFF.

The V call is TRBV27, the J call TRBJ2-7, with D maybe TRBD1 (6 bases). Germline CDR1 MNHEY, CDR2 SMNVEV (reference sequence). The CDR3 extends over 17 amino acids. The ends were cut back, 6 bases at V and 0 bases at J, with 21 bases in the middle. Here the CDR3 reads CASSQLGRTGSSYEQYF. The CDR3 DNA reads TGTGCCAGCAGCCAGTTAGGGCGAACAGGGAGCTCCTACGAGCAGTACTTC.

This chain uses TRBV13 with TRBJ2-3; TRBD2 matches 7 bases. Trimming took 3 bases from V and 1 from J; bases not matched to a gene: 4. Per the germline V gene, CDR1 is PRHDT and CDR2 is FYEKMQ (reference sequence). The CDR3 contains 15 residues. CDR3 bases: TGTGCCAGCAGCTTGGGCGGGGGAGGCACAGATACGCAGTATTTT. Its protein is CASSLGGGGTDTQYF.

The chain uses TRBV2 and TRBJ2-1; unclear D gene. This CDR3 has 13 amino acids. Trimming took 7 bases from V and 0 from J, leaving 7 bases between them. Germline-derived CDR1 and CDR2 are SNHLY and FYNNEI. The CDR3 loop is CASTLDSYNEQFF. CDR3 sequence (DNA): TGTGCCAGCACGCTTGACTCCTACAATGAGCAGTTCTTC.

CDR3 sequence (DNA): TGTGCCAGCAGCTCCGGGACTAGCGGAGGATACGAGCAGTACTTC. Translating gives CASSSGTSGGYEQYF. This rearrangement joins TRBV7-6 to TRBJ2-7, with 11 bases matching TRBD2. CDR3 length: 15 amino acids. The ends lost 4 bases at V and 4 bases at J; junction bases unmatched: 6. Germline V gene data show CDR1 as SGHVS and CDR2 as FNYEAQ.

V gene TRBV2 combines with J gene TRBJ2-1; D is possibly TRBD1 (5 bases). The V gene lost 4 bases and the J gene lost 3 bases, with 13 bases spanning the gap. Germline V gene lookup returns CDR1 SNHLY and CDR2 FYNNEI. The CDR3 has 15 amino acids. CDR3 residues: CASSGGYGLYNEQFF. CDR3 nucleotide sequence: TGTGCCAGCAGTGGGGGCTACGGCCTCTACAATGAGCAGTTCTTC.

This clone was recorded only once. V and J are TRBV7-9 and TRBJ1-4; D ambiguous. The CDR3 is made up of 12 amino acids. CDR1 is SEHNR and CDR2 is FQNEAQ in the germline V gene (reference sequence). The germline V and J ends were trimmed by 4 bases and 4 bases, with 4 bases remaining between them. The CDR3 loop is CASSSNNEKLFF. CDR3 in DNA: TGTGCCAGCAGCTCCAATAATGAAAAACTGTTTTTT.

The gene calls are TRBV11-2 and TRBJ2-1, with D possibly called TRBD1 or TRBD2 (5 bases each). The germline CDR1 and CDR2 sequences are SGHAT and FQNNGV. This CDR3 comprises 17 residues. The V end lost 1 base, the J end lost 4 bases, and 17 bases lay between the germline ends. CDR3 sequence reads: CASSLGTGTYLYNEQFF. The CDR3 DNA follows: TGTGCCAGCAGCTTAGGAACCGGGACCTACCTTTACAATGAGCAGTTCTTC.

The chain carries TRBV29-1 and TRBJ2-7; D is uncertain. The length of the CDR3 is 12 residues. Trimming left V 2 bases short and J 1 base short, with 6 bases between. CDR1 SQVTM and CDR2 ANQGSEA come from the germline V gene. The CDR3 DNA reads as TGCAGCGTTGAAAGGTCTTCCTACGAGCAGTACTTC. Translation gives CSVERSSYEQYF.

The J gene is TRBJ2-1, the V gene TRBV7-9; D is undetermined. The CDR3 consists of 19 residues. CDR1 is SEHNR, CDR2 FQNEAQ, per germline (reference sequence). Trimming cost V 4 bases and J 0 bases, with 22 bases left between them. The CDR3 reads CASSSSDLFVGHSYNEQFF. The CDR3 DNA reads TGTGCCAGCAGCTCGAGCGACCTATTTGTGGGCCACTCCTACAATGAGCAGTTCTTC.

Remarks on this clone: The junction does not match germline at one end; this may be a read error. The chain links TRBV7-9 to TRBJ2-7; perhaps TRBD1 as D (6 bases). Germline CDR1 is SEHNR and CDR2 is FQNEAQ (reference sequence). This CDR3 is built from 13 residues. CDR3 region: CASSLVVRGEPNF. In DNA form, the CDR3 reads TGTGCCAGCAGCTTAGTGGTCAGGGGTGAGCCCAACTTC.

The CDR3 spells CASSPARHGGGYGYTF. In DNA, the CDR3 is TGCGCCAGCAGCCCTGCGAGGCACGGGGGTGGCTATGGCTACACCTTC. The J gene is TRBJ1-2, the V gene TRBV4-3; D is possibly TRBD1 (5 bases). The germline V and J ends were trimmed by 4 bases and 4 bases, with 19 bases remaining between them. Germline CDR1 reads LGHNA; CDR2 reads YSLEER. The CDR3 runs to 16 residues.

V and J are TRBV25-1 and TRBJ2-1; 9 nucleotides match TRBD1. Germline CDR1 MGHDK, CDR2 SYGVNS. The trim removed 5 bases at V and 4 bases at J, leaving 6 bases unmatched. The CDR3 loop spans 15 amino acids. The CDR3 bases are TGTGCCAGCAGTCAAACAGGGGGCGAGTACAATGAGCAGTTCTTC. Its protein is CASSQTGGEYNEQFF.

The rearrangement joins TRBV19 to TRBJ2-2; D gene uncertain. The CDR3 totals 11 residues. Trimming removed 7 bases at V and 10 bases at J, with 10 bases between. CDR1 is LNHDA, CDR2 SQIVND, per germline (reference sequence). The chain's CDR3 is CASTLSVELFF. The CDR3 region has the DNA TGTGCCAGTACCTTAAGTGTGGAGCTGTTTTTT.

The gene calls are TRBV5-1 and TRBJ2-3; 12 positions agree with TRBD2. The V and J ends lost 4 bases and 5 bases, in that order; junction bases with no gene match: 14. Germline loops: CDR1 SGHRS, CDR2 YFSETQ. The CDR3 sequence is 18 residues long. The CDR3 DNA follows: TGCGCCAGCAGCCTTAACGGCGCTAGCGGGGGGGTGAGAGATACGCAGTATTTT. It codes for CASSLNGASGGVRDTQYF.